What follows are 24 T cell receptor beta chains derived from one specimen sequenced in a study of T cells in Graves' hyperthyroidism and ophthalmopathy (dated by TCRdb to between 2017 and 2020). Library preparation employed multiplex PCR. Sequencing used an Illumina HiSeq 2000. TCR beta CDR3 regions were amplified from RNA transcripts. The TCR CDR3 was subjected to a first round of RT-PCR using the HTBI primer set and the Qiagen OneStep RT-PCR kit. Clones were called with MiXCR by TCRdb after fastp trimmed the public reads at Q25, and only in-frame beta chains were retained. Each CDR3 protein appears once, grouped with its most common genes and DNA. The sample records 330,000 or so distinct CDR3 sequences, less than 20% of which are singletons. The ten largest account for 39% of the sample. Sequencing was performed on blood. These receptors were collected from a middle-aged man with Graves' ophthalmopathy.

Only a few counts were recorded for this clonotype. This chain links TRBV7-9 with TRBJ1-1, with TRBD1 as a possible D gene (6 bases). V lost 5 bases, J lost 2 bases, and 27 bases lay in between. Germline V gives CDR1 SEHNR, CDR2 FQNEAQ (reference sequence). The CDR3 sequence is 19 residues long. CDR3 loop: CASSPLYSWGRFDNTEAFF. CDR3 nucleotide sequence: TGTGCCAGCAGCCCCCTTTATTCGTGGGGGCGCTTCGATAACACTGAAGCTTTCTTT.

This clonotype has more than one count but fewer than ten. The chain joins TRBV20-1 to TRBJ2-7; the D call may be TRBD1 or TRBD2 (5 bases each). Germline assignment: CDR1 DFQATT and CDR2 SNEGSKA (reference sequence). This CDR3 is built from 13 residues. V gave up 6 bases and J gave up 2 bases, with 14 bases separating them. The CDR3 spells CSAALRDPYEQYF. CDR3 coding DNA: TGCAGTGCCGCACTCCGGGACCCCTACGAGCAGTACTTC.

This clonotype turned up a few times. V and J are TRBV28 and TRBJ2-5; no reliable D call. The CDR3 totals 14 residues. The V end lost 6 bases, the J end lost 5 bases, and 16 bases lay between the germline ends. Germline V gene lookup returns CDR1 MDHEN and CDR2 SYDVKM. CDR3 nucleotides: TGTGCCAGCAGCCCCGCCATAGTAAGGGAGACCCAGTACTTC. Translation: CASSPAIVRETQYF.

J is TRBJ2-1 and V is TRBV6-2 or TRBV6-3, with TRBD2 matching over 10 bases. Losses at the gene ends were 4 bases for V and 9 bases for J; bases not matched to a gene: 6. This CDR3 spans 14 amino acids. Germline CDR1 is MNHEY and CDR2 is SVGEGT. CDR3 residues: CASSSGLALGEQFF. CDR3 DNA sequence: TGTGCCAGCAGTTCGGGACTAGCGTTAGGTGAGCAGTTCTTC.

Ten or more counts support this clonotype. This sequence joins TRBV7-8 and TRBJ2-7, with TRBD2 matching 11 bases. J gave up 8 bases and V 5 bases, and 14 bases lay outside the gene matches. Germline V gene lookup returns CDR1 SGHVS and CDR2 FQNEAQ. The CDR3 spans 16 residues. The CDR3 nucleotides read TGTGCCAGCAGCGGTTATAGCGGGAGGGTTACTCGGAAGCAGTACTTC. Translation gives CASSGYSGRVTRKQYF.

This sequence joins TRBV20-1 and TRBJ1-5, with 9 bases fitting TRBD1. The CDR3 consists of 14 residues. Germline values: CDR1 DFQATT, CDR2 SNEGSKA (reference sequence). The V and J ends lost 5 bases and 0 bases, in that order; junction bases with no gene match: 2. For the CDR3, the DNA is TGCAGTGCTGGGACAGGGAATAGCAATCAGCCCCAGCATTTT. Translating gives CSAGTGNSNQPQHF.

V gene TRBV11-3 combines with J gene TRBJ2-2, with 7 bases that match TRBD1. The CDR3 extends over 16 amino acids. Germline V gene data show CDR1 as SGHNT and CDR2 as YENEEA. Trimming at V came to 5 bases and at J to 4 bases, leaving 10 bases not matched to a gene. The DNA for the CDR3 is TGTGCCAGCAGCCAGGCAGGGTCAGGGGGCACCGGGGAGCTGTTTTTT. This codes for CASSQAGSGGTGELFF.

At least ten counts were recorded for this clonotype. The chain employs TRBV3-1 and TRBJ1-2; the D gene is possibly TRBD1 (6 bases). Germline V gene lookup returns CDR1 LGHDT and CDR2 YNNKEL (reference sequence). The CDR3 runs 15 residues. Between the trimmed V and J ends, which lost 2 bases and 1 base, there was a span of 11 bases. Written as DNA, the CDR3 is TGTGCCAGCAGCCAAACTACAGGGATTAACTATGGCTACACCTTC. It is translated as CASSQTTGINYGYTF.

This clonotype was detected only a few times. The genes are TRBV7-2 and TRBJ2-5; TRBD2 agrees at 10 bases. Germline V gene data show CDR1 as SGHTA and CDR2 as FQGNSA. The trim removed 5 bases at V and 4 bases at J, leaving 7 bases unmatched. The CDR3 runs 15 residues. The CDR3 loop reads CASSTASGSPETQYF. The CDR3 DNA reads TGTGCCAGCAGCACCGCTAGCGGGAGTCCAGAGACCCAGTACTTC. Variable domain in full (rest from reference TRBV7-2 and TRBJ2-5): GAGVSQSPSNKVTEKGKDVELRCDPISGHTALYWYRQSLGQGLEFLIYFQGNSAPDKSGLPSDRFSAERTGGSVSTLTIQRTQQEDSAVYLCASSTASGSPETQYFGPGTRLLVL.

The gene calls are TRBV18 and TRBJ2-4; D is perhaps TRBD1 (6 bases). Germline-derived CDR1 and CDR2 are KGHSH and LQKENI. The CDR3 length is 12 residues. The ends were cut back, 4 bases at V and 6 bases at J, with 7 bases in the middle. The CDR3 spells CASSLQGNIQYF. The CDR3 DNA follows: TGTGCCAGCTCACTACAGGGAAACATTCAGTACTTC.

This clonotype was counted a few times. This rearrangement joins TRBV27 to TRBJ2-1, with 8 bases matching TRBD1. From germline, CDR1 is MNHEY and CDR2 SMNVEV (reference sequence). J lost 4 bases, V lost 5 bases, and 7 bases had no gene match. The length of the CDR3 is 15 residues. The CDR3 coding sequence is TGTGCCAGCAGTGCTGGACAGGGATTTTACAATGAGCAGTTCTTC. Its translation is CASSAGQGFYNEQFF.

This clonotype has a count of ten or more. The chain carries TRBV3-1 and TRBJ2-2; D is unclear. CDR3 length: 15 residues. Germline assignment: CDR1 LGHDT and CDR2 YNNKEL (reference sequence). Trimming took 0 bases from V and 1 from J, leaving 6 bases between them. In DNA, the CDR3 is TGTGCCAGCAGCCAAGACCATCGGAACACCGGGGAGCTGTTTTTT. This gives the protein CASSQDHRNTGELFF.

This clonotype was counted only a few times. V usage is TRBV9 and J usage is TRBJ1-4; TRBD1 agrees at 12 bases. From germline, CDR1 is SGDLS and CDR2 YYNGEE. The CDR3 loop spans 17 amino acids. Trimming took 0 bases from V and 0 from J; bases not matched to a gene: 0. Here the CDR3 reads CASSVGDRGPTNEKLFF. CDR3 DNA sequence: TGTGCCAGCAGCGTAGGGGACAGGGGGCCAACTAATGAAAAACTGTTTTTT.

The rearrangement uses TRBV5-6 and TRBJ1-1, with 12 nucleotides matching TRBD1. V shed 4 bases and J 1 base; nucleotides not matched to a gene: 8. Germline CDR1 reads SGHDT; CDR2 reads YYEEEE. The CDR3 is 17 residues long. This CDR3 is CASSPGGTGGRNTEAFF. The CDR3 region has the DNA TGTGCCAGCAGCCCGGGGGGGACAGGGGGCCGGAACACTGAAGCTTTCTTT.

This chain links TRBV25-1 with TRBJ1-4; D may be TRBD1 (5 bases). The V end was cut by 1 base, the J end by 7 bases, with 10 bases between. CDR3 length: 14 residues. Germline V CDR1 and CDR2: MGHDK, SYGVNS. The CDR3: CASSESGGGEKLFF. As DNA, the CDR3 is TGTGCCAGCAGTGAATCGGGGGGTGGTGAAAAACTGTTTTTT. The whole variable domain, filled in from reference TRBV25-1 and TRBJ1-4, reads EADIYQTPRYLVIGTGKKITLECSQTMGHDKMYWYQQDPGMELHLIHYSYGVNSTEKGDLSSESTVSRIRTEHFPLTLESARPSHTSQYLCASSESGGGEKLFFGSGTQLSVL.

This clonotype was seen repeatedly, ten times or more. V usage is TRBV28 and J usage is TRBJ1-5; 7 positions agree with TRBD1. The CDR3 contains 13 residues. The germline gives CDR1 MDHEN, CDR2 SYDVKM. With 10 bases clipped from V and 3 bases from J, the junction kept 6 bases outside the gene matches. CDR3 coding DNA: TGTGCCACCAAACAGGGGAACAATCAGCCCCAGCATTTT. Amino acid sequence: CATKQGNNQPQHF.

This clonotype was seen repeatedly, ten times or more. The genes are TRBV20-1 and TRBJ2-7; 9 bases line up with TRBD2. Germline V lookup: CDR1 DFQATT, CDR2 SNEGSKA (reference sequence). This CDR3 has 16 amino acids. V shed 3 bases, J shed 2 bases, and the junction held 11 bases outside the gene matches. In nucleotides, the CDR3 is TGCAGTGCTAGCGGCTCGGCTAGCGGGACCACCTACGAGCAGTACTTC. It codes for CSASGSASGTTYEQYF.

This clonotype was found many times. This rearrangement joins TRBV30 to TRBJ1-2; no firm D call. Germline V gene lookup returns CDR1 GTSNPN and CDR2 SVGIG (reference sequence). V lost 5 bases to trimming and J lost 5 bases, with 6 bases between them. This CDR3 spans 10 amino acids. The CDR3 nucleotides are TGTGCCTGGTATTCGTATGGCTACACCTTC. It codes for CAWYSYGYTF.

Concerning this clonotype itself: At one of its ends the junction is not consistent with the germline gene, which may arise from a read error. V and J are TRBV24-1 and TRBJ1-5, with TRBD1 as a possible D gene (5 bases). Germline CDR1 reads KGHDR; CDR2 reads SFDVKD. CDR3 length: 16 amino acids. This CDR3 is CAASERTYGSNQPQHF. CDR3 nucleotides: TGTGCCGCCAGTGAACGGACATACGGGAGCAATCAGCCCCAGCATTTT.

The chain joins TRBV10-3 to TRBJ2-2; 11 positions agree with TRBD2. The CDR3 runs to 16 residues. CDR1 and CDR2 (germline): ENHRY, SYGVKD. The V gene end was trimmed by 6 bases and the J gene end by 1 base; junction bases not matched to a gene: 4. The CDR3 protein is CAISEGTSGNTGELFF. The CDR3 region has the DNA TGTGCCATCAGCGAAGGGACTAGCGGGAACACCGGGGAGCTGTTTTTT.

The chain joins TRBV6-6 to TRBJ2-7; the D is unclear. With 0 bases removed from V and 3 bases from J, the gap between germline ends came to 12 bases. The CDR3 is made up of 15 amino acids. Per the germline V gene, CDR1 is MNHNY and CDR2 is SVGAGI (reference sequence). In DNA, the CDR3 is TGTGCCAGCAGTTACTCGTTTGCAGATATCTACGAGCAGTACTTC. It yields the protein CASSYSFADIYEQYF.

As for this clonotype: A read error may be the cause here, since a much bigger clone is one base away. The genes are TRBV7-9 and TRBJ1-1; D remains unclear. Per the germline V gene, CDR1 is SEHNR and CDR2 is FQNEAQ (reference sequence). The V gene lost 1 base and the J gene lost 8 bases, with 2 bases spanning the gap. This CDR3 region has 10 residues. As DNA, the CDR3 is TGTGCCAGCAGCTTAGTAGAAGCTTTCTTT. Residues: CASSLVEAFF.

The chain uses TRBV10-3 and TRBJ2-7, with D perhaps given as TRBD1 or TRBD2 (5 bases each). CDR3 length: 12 amino acids. V was pared by 6 bases and J by 0 bases, with 6 bases between. CDR1 is ENHRY and CDR2 is SYGVKD in the germline V gene. The CDR3 DNA reads as TGTGCCATCAGGGGGGACTCCTACGAGCAGTACTTC. Translated: CAIRGDSYEQYF.

J is TRBJ2-2 and V is TRBV6-1, with 11 bases aligning to TRBD2. This CDR3 has 15 amino acids. Unmatched junction bases numbered 5, after V lost 5 bases and J lost 6 bases. Germline V CDR1 and CDR2: MNHNS, SASEGT. The CDR3: CASSKGLAGPGELFF. The CDR3 region has the DNA TGTGCCAGCAGTAAAGGACTAGCGGGTCCCGGGGAGCTGTTTTTT.